Following are 7 T cell receptor beta chains from one sample sequenced in a study of identical twins. TCRdb itself ran the 5' RACE reads through MiXCR, one entry per CDR3 protein. Of approximately 700,000 distinct CDR3 sequences listed, 15% to 20% are singletons. In addition, the sample was reused for a study of T cells expressing NK-cell markers.

The sequenced sample was PBMCs. The receptors derive from a woman between 18 and 30 years old in good health.

This clonotype showed up just a few times. The V call is TRBV12-3 or TRBV12-4, the J call TRBJ2-1, with a tentative D call TRBD2 (7 bases). Between the trimmed V and J ends, which lost 7 bases and 8 bases, there was a span of 24 bases. CDR3 length: 16 amino acids. This chain's CDR3 is CASTRWGGGADDEQFF. For the CDR3, the DNA is TGTGCCAGCACCCGATGGGGGGGGGGGGCCGACGATGAGCAGTTCTTC.

In this sample, this clonotype turned up many times. This chain links TRBV6-5 with TRBJ1-2; 10 nucleotides line up with TRBD1. The CDR3 totals 12 residues. Per the germline V gene, CDR1 is MNHEY and CDR2 is SVGAGI. J was trimmed by 8 bases and V by 4 bases; bases with no gene match: 1. CDR3 sequence reads: CASSSTGGGYTF. The CDR3 bases are TGTGCCAGCAGTTCGACAGGGGGCGGCTACACCTTC.

This chain connects TRBV27 to TRBJ2-3; D gene uncertain. The ends were cut back, 8 bases at V and 4 bases at J, with 10 bases in the middle. CDR1 is MNHEY and CDR2 is SMNVEV in the germline V gene (reference sequence). There are 12 residues in the CDR3. The CDR3 protein is CASQIGPDTQYF. The CDR3, as DNA: TGTGCCAGCCAAATCGGCCCAGATACGCAGTATTTT.

This chain connects TRBV20-1 to TRBJ2-1; 16 nucleotides agree with TRBD2. Germline values: CDR1 DFQATT, CDR2 SNEGSKA (reference sequence). The trim removed 4 bases at V and 15 bases at J, leaving 9 bases unmatched. The CDR3 runs 14 residues. The CDR3 region has the DNA TGCAGTGCTATACCGGGACTAGCGGGGGGGTCCCCGTTCTTC. Translating gives CSAIPGLAGGSPFF.

This clonotype showed up just a few times. CDR3 nucleotide sequence: TGCAGTGCTATACGGGGGACTGGAAACACCATATATTTT. Encoded protein: CSAIRGTGNTIYF. V gene TRBV20-1 combines with J gene TRBJ1-3; weak D call: TRBD1 (5 bases). The CDR3 has 13 residues. Germline V CDR1 and CDR2: DFQATT, SNEGSKA (reference sequence). V dropped 4 bases and J dropped 2 bases, with 9 bases sitting between them.

This chain uses TRBV18 with TRBJ2-1; perhaps TRBD2 as D (5 bases). The CDR3 is made up of 17 amino acids. CDR1 and CDR2 (germline): KGHSH, LQKENI. Trimming took 0 bases from V and 2 from J, leaving 14 bases between them. Here the CDR3 reads CASSPPSASNPYNEQFF. DNA of the CDR3: TGTGCCAGCTCACCACCTTCGGCTAGCAACCCCTACAATGAGCAGTTCTTC.

This clonotype has only a few counts. The genes are TRBV6-1 and TRBJ2-1; the match to TRBD2 covers 7 bases. V dropped 4 bases and J dropped 0; count of bases not matched to a gene: 9. The CDR3 contains 17 residues. Germline V gives CDR1 MNHNS, CDR2 SASEGT. CDR3 in DNA: TGTGCCAGCAGTGGCTCCAGCGGGGAGAGCTCCTACAATGAGCAGTTCTTC. Translating it yields CASSGSSGESSYNEQFF.